Below, one T cell receptor beta chain is given with its context. The data derive from a study of blood T cell repertoires in COVID-19. In the original analysis: Amplifying reference gene primers gave estimates of nucleated cell counts. Clones were sequenced by immunoSEQ multiplex PCR, and TCRdb holds only the in-frame ones, with some missing. V, J and clone size are those of that table, while D and trimming were read from the DNA. In the table there are about 58,000 clones, approximately 78% of which are singletons. Enrolled during active infection, Seattle patients were then followed longitudinally. The sample comprised peripheral blood. This sequence originates from a man aged 60 to 69 with COVID-19, enrolled during active disease.

The CDR3 DNA sequence: TGTGCCAGCAGCTTCGGAGATGCCGGGGAGCTGTTTTTT. It translates to CASSFGDAGELFF. The chain couples TRBV7-9 to TRBJ2-2, with unresolved D. The CDR3 covers 13 residues. CDR1 is SEHNR, CDR2 FQNEAQ, per germline (reference sequence). V shed 3 bases and J shed 6 bases, with 8 bases lying between them.